These T cell receptor beta chains were read from a single sample in a study of blood T cell repertoires in COVID-19. TCRdb keeps only in-frame clones here, not all; method: immunoSEQ multiplex PCR. The table has fewer than 200,000 clones, approximately 80% seen once; the top ten hold roughly 8.4%. The material sequenced was peripheral blood. The receptors stem from a woman aged 80 or older with COVID-19, enrolled during active disease. Each CDR3 is given without its conserved first and last residue.

j_gene: TRBJ2-1
v_gene: TRBV18
CDR3aa: ASSPPVLNEQF

j_gene: TRBJ1-4
v_gene: TRBV2
CDR3aa: ASRAGGSFEKLF

j_gene: TRBJ2-7
v_gene: TRBV5-1
CDR3aa: ASSLALGTVYEQY

j_gene: TRBJ1-1
v_gene: TRBV14
CDR3aa: ASSQGQAVTEAF

j_gene: TRBJ2-5
v_gene: TRBV7-3
CDR3aa: ASSPKTLAGTMETQY

j_gene: TRBJ2-1
v_gene: TRBV5-1
CDR3aa: ASSPGQPSSYNEQF

j_gene: TRBJ1-2
v_gene: TRBV19
CDR3aa: ASRDRTNYGYT

j_gene: TRBJ2-5
v_gene: TRBV14
CDR3aa: ASSQGAQETQY

j_gene: TRBJ1-1
v_gene: TRBV7-2
CDR3aa: ASSLGGWYTEAF

j_gene: TRBJ2-3
v_gene: TRBV18
CDR3aa: ASSPTTSRSSDTQY

j_gene: TRBJ1-6
v_gene: TRBV6-5
CDR3aa: ASSPVRSGDSPLH

j_gene: TRBJ1-1
v_gene: TRBV7-7
CDR3aa: ASNLEGAGVTEAF

j_gene: TRBJ1-6
v_gene: TRBV7-2
CDR3aa: ASSLAGANSPLH

j_gene: TRBJ1-2
v_gene: TRBV7-3
CDR3aa: ASSLPGKGGYT

j_gene: TRBJ2-1
v_gene: TRBV28
CDR3aa: ASSRRGGGPNEQF

j_gene: TRBJ2-1
v_gene: TRBV6-2/TRBV6-3
CDR3aa: ASSYGPGWGEQF

j_gene: TRBJ1-1
v_gene: TRBV13
CDR3aa: ASSLGQGNTEAF

j_gene: TRBJ1-1
v_gene: TRBV6-5
CDR3aa: ASAPSTGSFEAF

j_gene: TRBJ1-5
v_gene: TRBV7-6
CDR3aa: ASSPWGGSNQPQH

j_gene: TRBJ2-3
v_gene: TRBV2
CDR3aa: ASGIGSGAQY

j_gene: TRBJ1-5
v_gene: TRBV6-2/TRBV6-3
CDR3aa: ASSGLTGRRQPQH

j_gene: TRBJ2-2
v_gene: TRBV19
CDR3aa: ASSMAVTGELF

j_gene: TRBJ1-3
v_gene: TRBV24-1
CDR3aa: ATSQPPRDTIY

j_gene: TRBJ2-4
v_gene: TRBV3-1/TRBV3-2
CDR3aa: ASSHWDRTKNIQY

j_gene: TRBJ1-6
v_gene: TRBV14
CDR3aa: ASSPPSSYNSPLH

j_gene: TRBJ1-1
v_gene: TRBV29-1
CDR3aa: SVLNTEAF

j_gene: TRBJ1-2
v_gene: TRBV5-1
CDR3aa: ASSLGQGVYGYT

j_gene: TRBJ1-1
v_gene: TRBV5-4
CDR3aa: ASSYLGQETEAF

j_gene: TRBJ2-3
v_gene: TRBV25-1
CDR3aa: ASSEFRPTDTQY